This TCR beta chain was captured in a study of patients and donors after allogeneic stem cell transplantation. Each CDR3 protein is one row after TCRdb ran MiXCR on the RT-PCR reads. The table includes about 90,000 distinct CDR3 sequences, about 48% detected once. This receptor was taken from a human donor who was either an allogeneic HSCT recipient or a stem cell or donor lymphocyte infusion donor (not recorded which). It is not recorded whose cells these are; they may come from a transplant donor. Specimen: blood, either unsorted or a sorted T cell fraction (not recorded which).

CDR3 sequence: CASSQDRAPFWGYTF. The CDR3 coding sequence is TGCGCCAGCAGCCAGGACAGGGCCCCTTTCTGGGGCTACACCTTC. The rearrangement joins TRBV4-3 to TRBJ1-2; 8 bases fit TRBD1. This CDR3 has 15 residues. V shed 3 bases and J 8 bases; nucleotides not matched to a gene: 11. CDR1 LGHNA and CDR2 YSLEER come from the germline V gene.